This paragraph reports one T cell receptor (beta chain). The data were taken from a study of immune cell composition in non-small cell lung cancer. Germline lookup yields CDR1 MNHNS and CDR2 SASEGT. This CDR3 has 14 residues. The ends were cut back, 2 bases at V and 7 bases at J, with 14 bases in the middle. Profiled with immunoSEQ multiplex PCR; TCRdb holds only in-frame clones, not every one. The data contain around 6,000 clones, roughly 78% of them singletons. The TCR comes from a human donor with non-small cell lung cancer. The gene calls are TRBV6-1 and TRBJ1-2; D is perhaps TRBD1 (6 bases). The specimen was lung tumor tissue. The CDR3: CASSEHREFRGYTF. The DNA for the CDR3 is TGTGCCAGCAGTGAACACAGGGAGTTTCGTGGCTACACCTTC.